Only a few counts were recorded for the clone carrying this T cell receptor (beta chain). Its antigen is still unknown. This record belongs to a study of T cell responses to AZD1222 COVID-19 vaccine. TCRdb's copy holds only in-frame clones and misses some; the assay was immunoSEQ multiplex PCR. Of roughly 100,000 clones in the sample, about 90% are singletons; the top ten hold around 3.1%. Notes on the study in general: A rise in Spike-specific TCR breadth and depth followed two AZD1222 doses.

The origin of this receptor is an adult in good health. The source material was peripheral blood, sampled on day 0 of AZD1222 vaccination.

The CDR3 DNA sequence: TGTGCCAGCAGTTTAGCAGGCAGGAACACTGAAGCTTTCTTT. This gives the protein CASSLAGRNTEAFF. The V and J genes are TRBV27 and TRBJ1-1; D uncertain. Trimming shortened V by 2 bases and J by 1 base, and 8 bases separated the two germline ends. The CDR3 contains 14 residues. CDR1 and CDR2 (germline): MNHEY, SMNVEV (reference sequence).